The rows below give T cell receptor beta chains drawn from one sample of a study of T cell changes during pregnancy in multiple sclerosis. Profiled with immunoSEQ multiplex PCR; TCRdb holds only in-frame clones, not every one. In the table there are approximately 83,000 clones, 94% of which are singletons. Sample: peripheral blood, taken in the third trimester of pregnancy. Receptors originate from a female donor with multiple sclerosis, enrolled in a pregnancy study. CDR3s include the opening cysteine and the closing phenylalanine or tryptophan. A D gene is named only where the DNA matches it firmly. Not all rows give a size; the values are once, few, many and, for expanded clones, a class.

CDR3 length	J gene	D gene	clone size	V gene	CDR3 protein	CDR3 DNA
15	TRBJ2-5	-	-	TRBV2	CAITTRAGLEETQYF	TGTGCCATCACGACCAGGGCAGGGTTGGAAGAGACCCAGTACTTC
18	TRBJ1-4	-	-	TRBV11-2	CASSLKVEGGFDREKLFF	TGTGCCAGCAGCTTAAAGGTGGAGGGCGGTTTTGATAGGGAAAAACTGTTTTTT
15	TRBJ2-7	TRBD1	-	TRBV27	CASSLGQGGSYEQYF	TGTGCCAGCAGTCTTGGACAGGGGGGGTCCTACGAGCAGTACTTC
20	TRBJ2-7	TRBD2	-	TRBV9	CASSVGGTSGTSSHSYEQYF	TGTGCCAGCAGCGTAGGGGGGACTAGCGGGACCAGCTCCCACTCCTACGAGCAGTACTTC
18	TRBJ2-7	TRBD1	-	TRBV4-1	CASSPTHRGPHRPYEQYF	TGCGCCAGCAGCCCTACCCACAGGGGACCCCATAGACCCTACGAGCAGTACTTC
15	TRBJ2-7	TRBD2	once	TRBV4-2	CASSQDRTSGYEQYF	TGTGCCAGCAGCCAAGATCGGACTAGCGGGTACGAGCAGTACTTC
14	TRBJ2-5	TRBD1	-	TRBV9	CASSGTGGEETQYF	TGTGCCAGCAGCGGGACAGGGGGCGAGGAGACCCAGTACTTC
16	TRBJ2-7	TRBD2	once	TRBV28	CASSSSGRAHSYEQYF	TGTGCCAGCAGTAGTAGCGGGAGGGCCCACTCCTACGAGCAGTACTTC
15	TRBJ1-2	TRBD1	once	TRBV4-2	CASSQQGGQNYGYTF	TGTGCCAGCAGCCAGCAAGGGGGACAGAACTATGGCTACACCTTC
16	TRBJ1-5	-	-	TRBV4-1	CASSQEGEGSNQPQHF	TGCGCCAGCAGCCAAGAGGGTGAGGGTAGCAATCAGCCCCAGCATTTT
19	TRBJ2-7	TRBD1	-	TRBV7-9	CASSLVVGQVGAASDEQYF	TGTGCCAGCAGCTTAGTGGTGGGACAGGTAGGGGCTGCATCGGACGAGCAGTACTTC
15	TRBJ1-3	TRBD1	-	TRBV5-4	CASSLDRGHGNTIYF	TGTGCCAGCAGCTTGGACAGGGGGCATGGAAACACCATATATTTT
13	TRBJ2-2	-	-	TRBV9	CASSVGGPGELFF	TGTGCCAGCAGCGTAGGGGGCCCCGGGGAGCTGTTTTTT
14	TRBJ2-2	TRBD1	once	TRBV10-3	CAIRDRGDSGELFF	TGTGCCATCAGGGACAGGGGGGATTCCGGGGAGCTGTTTTTT
13	TRBJ2-2	TRBD1	-	TRBV7-9	CATLGQSAGELFF	TGTGCCACCCTGGGACAGTCAGCCGGGGAGCTGTTTTTT
18	TRBJ2-7	TRBD2	-	TRBV28	CASGRIGLAGGSGYEQYF	TGTGCCAGCGGACGTATCGGACTAGCGGGAGGATCGGGCTACGAGCAGTACTTC
15	TRBJ2-1	TRBD2	-	TRBV4-3	CASSHGLAEDNEQFF	TGCGCCAGCAGCCACGGACTAGCGGAAGACAATGAGCAGTTCTTC
15	TRBJ2-1	TRBD1	-	TRBV9	CASSSRDRGYNEQFF	TGTGCCAGCAGCTCCCGGGACAGGGGCTACAATGAGCAGTTCTTC